The clone carrying this TCR beta chain has just one count. The data stem from a study of control samples from healthy donors and cancer patients. Germline V gene lookup returns CDR1 ENHRY and CDR2 SYGVKD. V gave up 4 bases and J gave up 4 bases, with 7 bases separating them. This CDR3 comprises 12 residues. Sequencing was performed with immunoSEQ multiplex PCR; in TCRdb, only in-frame clones are kept and a portion is missing. The sample has about 180,000 clones; around 90% are singletons. Material for sequencing was blood. The TCR comes from a man aged 25-45 years in good health. The chain links TRBV10-3 to TRBJ2-5, with a weak D call TRBD2 (6 bases). For the CDR3, the DNA is TGTGCCATCAGTGTGGGAGGAGAGACCCAGTACTTC. This sequence encodes CAISVGGETQYF.